This entry is about one T cell receptor (beta chain). Its cognate antigen is unknown. TCRdb re-derived calls from the 5' RACE reads in MiXCR, one entry per CDR3 protein. This sample yields a few hundred thousand distinct CDR3 sequences, of which about 20% are seen a single time; around 13% belongs to the top ten. Per germline, CDR1 SGHDN and CDR2 FVKESK. Trimming left V 0 bases short and J 2 bases short, with 11 bases between. The CDR3 spans 15 residues. The entry originates in a study of CD8 T cells in ankylosing spondylitis. Study findings and constraints: From matched ankylosing spondylitis synovial fluid, disease-linked clones were reportedly recovered at significantly enriched levels.

This receptor was identified in a male donor with ankylosing spondylitis or in good health (not recorded which). The rearrangement uses TRBV14 and TRBJ2-7, with a tentative D call TRBD1 (6 bases). Sequenced material: blood, either unsorted or a sorted T cell fraction (not recorded which). Here the CDR3 DNA reads TGTGCCAGCAGCCAAGATACAGGGACACCCTACGAGCAGTACTTC. Its translation: CASSQDTGTPYEQYF.